The 19 T cell receptor beta chains below all came from one sample that was sequenced in a study of CD8+CD57+ T cells in acquired aplastic anemia. Genomic DNA, the template, was used for profiling of the TCR beta VDJ and CDR3. One entry per CDR3 protein results from TCRdb running MiXCR on the reads. The profile shows about 210,000 distinct CDR3 sequences, about a third of them singletons. The sample consisted of sorted CD4+, CD8+, or CD8+CD57+ T cells (not recorded which) from PBMCs. All receptors come from a human donor in good health, serving as a control.

This clonotype came up once. This chain joins TRBV10-3 and TRBJ2-3; D remains unclear. Trimming removed 2 bases from V and 0 bases from J, with 6 bases in between. The germline V gene has CDR1 ENHRY and CDR2 SYGVKD. The CDR3 covers 14 residues. This CDR3 is CAISEGQSTDTQYF. CDR3 bases: TGTGCCATCAGTGAGGGTCAGAGCACAGATACGCAGTATTTT.

This clonotype showed up just a few times. The junction and the germline gene differ at one end; a read error may be behind it. CDR3 region: CASSVEDYPLVNTEAFF. The CDR3 DNA follows: TGTGCCAGCAGCGTAGAGGACTATCCCCTGGTGAACACTGAGGCTTTCTTT. The chain joins TRBV9 to TRBJ1-1, with D uncertain. CDR1 and CDR2 (germline): SGDLS, YYNGEE. The CDR3 loop spans 17 amino acids.

A few counts support this clonotype. The chain is built from TRBV3-1 and TRBJ1-3; D uncertain. This CDR3 is 14 amino acids long. V lost 0 bases and J 5 bases, leaving 8 bases between the germline ends. The germline V gene has CDR1 LGHDT and CDR2 YNNKEL (reference sequence). CDR3 DNA: TGTGCCAGCAGCCAAGACCAGGCGAGAAACACCATATATTTT. Protein sequence: CASSQDQARNTIYF.

This chain uses TRBV6-1 with TRBJ1-2; TRBD1 is a possible D gene (5 bases). Germline V gives CDR1 MNHNS, CDR2 SASEGT. CDR3 size: 13 residues. Between the trimmed V and J ends, which lost 10 bases and 4 bases, there was a span of 16 bases. The CDR3 loop reads CATSWGGTYGYTF. CDR3 nucleotide sequence: TGTGCCACCTCCTGGGGCGGAACCTATGGCTACACCTTC.

This sequence joins TRBV14 and TRBJ1-1; 7 bases agree with TRBD1. The ends lost 1 base at V and 0 bases at J; junction bases unmatched: 23. The CDR3 has 22 amino acids. CDR1 SGHDN and CDR2 FVKESK come from the germline V gene. The DNA of the CDR3 is TGTGCCAGCAGCCAAGTTCATCCCCCAGGGGGTCCCTCGAGAAACTTGAACACTGAAGCTTTCTTT. Encoded protein: CASSQVHPPGGPSRNLNTEAFF.

J is TRBJ2-1 and V is TRBV6-1; a possible D gene is TRBD2 (5 bases). The germline V gene has CDR1 MNHNS and CDR2 SASEGT. The CDR3 extends over 16 amino acids. Between the trimmed V and J ends, which lost 2 bases and 0 bases, there was a span of 11 bases. CDR3 residues: CASSEREWSSYNEQFF. The CDR3 coding sequence is TGTGCCAGCAGTGAAAGGGAGTGGAGCTCCTACAATGAGCAGTTCTTC.

As concerns this clonotype: This may stem from a read error, because a much larger clone lies one nucleotide away. The genes are TRBV20-1 and TRBJ1-1, with 8 positions matching TRBD1. The germline V gene has CDR1 DFQATT and CDR2 SNEGSKA (reference sequence). This CDR3 has 14 amino acids. For the CDR3, the DNA is TGCGGTGCTTCCCTGGACAGGGTTTCAACTGAAGCTTTCTTT. Protein product: CGASLDRVSTEAFF.

The chain couples TRBV7-6 to TRBJ1-1; D unclear. The CDR3 covers 14 residues. V was clipped by 1 base and J by 0 bases, with 6 bases between them. Germline V lookup: CDR1 SGHVS, CDR2 FNYEAQ. This CDR3 reads CASSLGRLNTEAFF. The CDR3 DNA sequence: TGTGCCAGCAGCTTAGGCAGGTTGAACACTGAAGCTTTCTTT.

On this clonotype: A much larger clone sits a single nucleotide away, making a read error possible. This chain uses TRBV20-1 with TRBJ2-5; 7 nucleotides align to TRBD2. Germline CDR1 and CDR2: DFQATT and SNEGSKA (reference sequence). The CDR3 extends over 13 amino acids. The CDR3 DNA sequence: TGCAGTGCTAGCCCTAGCGGCCAAGAGATCCAGTACTTC. Encoded protein: CSASPSGQEIQYF.

A note on this clonotype: Lacking the conserved final phenylalanine or tryptophan, this CDR3 likely reflects a read error. The chain uses TRBV9 and TRBJ2-7; a possible D gene is TRBD2 (5 bases). The V gene lost 5 bases and the J gene lost 3 bases, with 9 bases spanning the gap. The CDR3 runs to 12 residues. Per germline, CDR1 SGDLS and CDR2 YYNGEE. CDR3 coding DNA: TGTGCCAGCAGTTCCCGGGGCTACGAGCAGTACCTC. It codes for CASSSRGYEQYL.

A note on this clonotype: One junction end does not reproduce the germline sequence, and a read error may be involved. The V and J genes are TRBV7-9 and TRBJ1-1; 7 bases agree with TRBD1. The CDR3 contains 14 residues. Germline-derived CDR1 and CDR2 are SEHNR and FQNEAQ (reference sequence). The CDR3 reads CASSLQGENAEAFF. CDR3 DNA sequence: TGTGCCAGCAGCTTGCAGGGGGAGAACGCTGAAGCTTTCTTT.

Ten or more counts support this clonotype. The junction and the germline gene differ at one end; a read error may be behind it. The rearrangement links TRBV24-1 to TRBJ1-5; D unresolved. CDR3 length equals 14 residues. The germline gives CDR1 KGHDR, CDR2 SFDVKD. CDR3 nucleotide sequence: TGTGCAACCACTCCCGGTCTCCTCAATCAGCCCCAGCATTTT. As protein: CATTPGLLNQPQHF.

This clonotype was counted at least ten times. The gene calls are TRBV2 and TRBJ1-1; 9 nucleotides match TRBD1. Germline V gives CDR1 SNHLY, CDR2 FYNNEI. The CDR3 runs to 15 residues. V was clipped by 7 bases and J by 2 bases; unmatched bases: 8. The CDR3 sequence is CASKGTGRVNTEAFF. Written as DNA, the CDR3 is TGTGCCAGCAAGGGGACAGGGAGAGTAAACACTGAAGCTTTCTTT.

The genes are TRBV7-3 and TRBJ2-1, with D unresolved. The CDR3 covers 12 residues. V was pared by 4 bases and J by 10 bases, with 11 bases between. Per germline, CDR1 SGHTA and CDR2 FQGTGA. The CDR3: CASSSLWVEQFF. DNA of the CDR3: TGTGCCAGCAGCTCTCTCTGGGTCGAGCAGTTCTTC.

V and J are TRBV2 and TRBJ2-2; TRBD2 aligns across 7 bases. With 9 bases clipped from V and 4 bases from J, the junction kept 5 bases outside the gene matches. This CDR3 spans 13 amino acids. CDR1 SNHLY and CDR2 FYNNEI come from the germline V gene. The CDR3 here is CASEGRATGELFF. The CDR3 DNA reads as TGTGCCAGTGAGGGGAGGGCCACCGGGGAGCTGTTTTTT.

This clonotype occurred many times. This chain links TRBV14 with TRBJ2-1; D not certain. The CDR3 totals 12 residues. Germline lookup yields CDR1 SGHDN and CDR2 FVKESK. V shed 4 bases and J shed 2 bases, with 3 bases lying between them. The CDR3 region has the DNA TGTGCCAGCAGCCGGGCCTACAATGAGCAGTTCTTC. It encodes CASSRAYNEQFF. The full variable domain, with the rest looked up from reference TRBV14 and TRBJ2-1, is EAGVTQFPSHSVIEKGQTVTLRCDPISGHDNLYWYRRVMGKEIKFLLHFVKESKQDESGMPNNRFLAERTGGTYSTLKVQPAELEDSGVYFCASSRAYNEQFFGPGTRLTVL.

This clonotype is a singleton in its sample. The genes are TRBV7-4 and TRBJ1-4; tentatively, D is TRBD1 (6 bases). The V end was cut by 7 bases, the J end by 2 bases, with 14 bases between. This CDR3 is 15 amino acids long. Germline V gene lookup returns CDR1 SGHVT and CDR2 SQSDAQ. The CDR3 nucleotides are TGTGCCAGCACCGGCCGGGGGGCCACTAATGAAAAACTGTTTTTT. Translation: CASTGRGATNEKLFF.

In its sample, this clonotype was seen a few times. This chain uses TRBV4-1 with TRBJ1-1; D call uncertain. This CDR3 has 15 amino acids. V was shortened by 0 bases and J by 7 bases, with 15 bases between the two germline ends. Germline assignment: CDR1 MGHRA and CDR2 YSYEKL. CDR3 residues: CASSQDSGSYNEAFF. DNA of the CDR3: TGCGCCAGCAGCCAAGATTCCGGCAGTTATAATGAAGCTTTCTTT.

This chain links TRBV27 with TRBJ2-7, with TRBD2 matching over 12 bases. This CDR3 has 16 residues. J was trimmed by 1 base and V by 6 bases; bases with no gene match: 7. From germline, CDR1 is MNHEY and CDR2 SMNVEV (reference sequence). The CDR3 DNA is TGTGCCAGCAGCTCCAGACTAGCGGGAGATTCCTACGAGCAGTACTTC. Translated: CASSSRLAGDSYEQYF.